This TCR beta chain was observed in a study of blood T cell repertoires in COVID-19. V was trimmed by 2 bases and J by 2 bases, leaving 4 bases between them. The CDR3 contains 12 residues. Sequencing used immunoSEQ multiplex PCR; TCRdb keeps in-frame clones, though not all of them. The table includes approximately 300,000 clones, nearly 90% detected once. Participants were aged 18 to 89 years from about two dozen US areas. The V and J genes are TRBV12-3 or TRBV12-4 and TRBJ2-7; D is unresolved. The sample comprised PBMCs or T cells enriched from blood (not recorded which). The TCR originated in a woman in her 30s who had recovered from COVID-19. The CDR3 loop reads CASSLFTYEQYF. The CDR3 region has the DNA TGTGCCAGCAGTTTATTTACCTACGAGCAGTACTTC.